This T cell receptor (beta chain) was captured in a study of vaccination effects on CD4 cells after COVID-19. The CDR3 is made up of 14 amino acids. Trimming stripped 6 bases from V and 1 base from J, with 12 bases between. Germline V gene sequence: CDR1 SGHAT, CDR2 FQNNGV. This table comes from immunoSEQ multiplex PCR, and its TCRdb copy is limited to in-frame clones, with some not included. Here the sample spans 25,000 to 35,000 clones, approximately 78% being singletons. Worth noting for this clone: Its antigen is as yet unknown.

After expansion with viral peptide pools in the ViraFEST assay, antigen-specific CD4+ T cells were sequenced. It was after approximately 10 days of culture that CD4+ T cells were isolated. Every participant took two doses of the BNT162b2 or mRNA-1273 vaccine. Material: CD4+ T cells from PBMCs cultured with HCoV-NL63 spike peptides, obtained after COVID-19 vaccination. This chain joins TRBV11-2 and TRBJ2-5; perhaps TRBD1 as D (6 bases). The origin of this receptor is a human donor who received a COVID-19 vaccine. Some clones in this sample may be carry-over from other donors' samples. CDR3 region: CASRSQGSQETQYF. The CDR3 DNA is TGTGCCAGCAGATCGCAGGGGTCCCAAGAGACCCAGTACTTC.